One sample yielded the 28 T cell receptor beta chains listed below, sequenced in a study of regulatory T cells in long-lasting Graves disease (dated by TCRdb to 2020 to 2023). The library was built by means of multiplex PCR. Sequencing relied on an Illumina HiSeq 4000. CDR3 regions were amplified by Arm-PCR with iRepertoire HTBI primers to construct TCR beta libraries. Through fastp at Q25 and MiXCR, TCRdb rebuilt clones from the public reads, retaining in-frame beta chains. Every CDR3 protein is listed once, alongside the most common genes and DNA of its rows. The sample table contains approximately 270,000 distinct CDR3 sequences; only one count was recorded for around a sixth of them. The leading ten clones occupy about 15% of the sample. This specimen's time point label, interpreted: newly diagnosed GD, antithyroid drugs for less than 3 months. RNA was extracted from PBMCs in TRIzol for both TCR sequencing and RNA sequencing.

This sample also belongs to another study, concerning T cells in Graves' hyperthyroidism and ophthalmopathy.

Sequenced material: peripheral blood mononuclear cells (PBMCs), taken at new diagnosis, from a patient treated with antithyroid drugs. The receptors shown here come from a woman younger than 45 with Graves disease. Donor details come from another sample of the same person, matched by shared clones.

In its sample, this clonotype was seen many times. The chain links TRBV10-3 to TRBJ1-4; maybe TRBD1 (5 bases). The CDR3 has 16 residues. The germline V and J ends were trimmed by 0 bases and 0 bases, with 8 bases remaining between them. The germline V gene has CDR1 ENHRY and CDR2 SYGVKD. The CDR3 sequence is CAISESTGATNEKLFF. The CDR3 nucleotides are TGTGCCATCAGTGAGTCGACGGGGGCAACTAATGAAAAACTGTTTTTT.

The sample holds many counts of this clonotype. This chain connects TRBV20-1 to TRBJ1-3; D gene uncertain. CDR3 size: 13 residues. Germline-derived CDR1 and CDR2 are DFQATT and SNEGSKA (reference sequence). The germline V and J ends were trimmed by 3 bases and 1 base, with 7 bases remaining between them. Written as DNA, the CDR3 is TGCAGTGCTAGCACGCCATCTGGAAACACCATATATTTT. Protein: CSASTPSGNTIYF.

As regards this clonotype: A single base is all that separates this from a far larger clone, so a read error is likely. It is likely a read error, because the conserved phenylalanine at the end of the CDR3 is missing. No DNA is shown, since the ends of the CDR3 on it are uncertain; the CDR3 is the one TCRdb lists. V is TRBV3-1 and J is TRBJ2-1; the DNA was not used to check the table's D call, TRBD1. The CDR3 numbers 16 amino acids, ends counted. Germline values: CDR1 LGHDT, CDR2 YNNKEL (reference sequence). CDR3 amino acids: CASSQGDRELTDTQYL.

The gene calls are TRBV4-1 and TRBJ1-2, with D hard to call. The length of the CDR3 is 14 residues. In germline, CDR1 is MGHRA, CDR2 YSYEKL. The ends were cut back, 3 bases at V and 2 bases at J, with 10 bases in the middle. DNA for the CDR3: TGCGCCAGCAGCCAGCAGACTTTAAACTATGGCTACACCTTC. Translation gives CASSQQTLNYGYTF.

For the CDR3, the DNA is TGTGCCACCCAGATCGAACGGGAGGGCCGGGCAGATACGCAGTATTTT. It translates to CATQIEREGRADTQYF. The chain carries TRBV18 and TRBJ2-3, with 8 bases matching TRBD2. The junction had 16 bases not matched to a gene; V was cut back by 10 bases and J by 4 bases. CDR3 length: 16 amino acids. Germline CDR1 reads KGHSH; CDR2 reads LQKENI.

This clonotype occurred many times. This chain joins TRBV20-1 and TRBJ2-7, with D hard to call. CDR1 DFQATT and CDR2 SNEGSKA come from the germline V gene (reference sequence). Deletions cut 3 bases from V and 0 bases from J, with 9 bases between. CDR3 length: 13 amino acids. DNA for the CDR3: TGCAGTGCTAGTGGCTCGAGCTCCTACGAGCAGTACTTC. Translated, it gives CSASGSSSYEQYF.

There are a few counts of this clonotype. This chain joins TRBV7-6 and TRBJ2-7; D remains unclear. In germline, CDR1 is SGHVS, CDR2 FNYEAQ. V lost 5 bases and J lost 5, with 16 bases in between. The CDR3 is 14 residues long. CDR3 sequence reads: CASSQDMGSHEQYF. CDR3 nucleotide sequence: TGTGCCAGCAGCCAAGACATGGGTTCCCACGAGCAGTACTTC.

This clonotype was picked up many times. The V gene is TRBV6-1, the J gene TRBJ2-3; 8 nucleotides match TRBD1. Unmatched junction bases numbered 8, after V lost 5 bases and J lost 4 bases. The CDR3 is 15 residues long. Germline V gene sequence: CDR1 MNHNS, CDR2 SASEGT. The CDR3 loop reads CASSPGGAGSDTQYF. For the CDR3, the DNA is TGTGCCAGCAGTCCAGGGGGCGCAGGGTCAGATACGCAGTATTTT.

This clonotype has a handful of counts. The chain uses TRBV20-1 and TRBJ2-7, with a tentative D call TRBD1 (6 bases). The germline V gene encodes CDR1 DFQATT and CDR2 SNEGSKA (reference sequence). The V and J ends lost 6 bases and 3 bases respectively, with 9 bases between them. CDR3 length: 11 residues. In DNA form, the CDR3 reads TGCAGTGCCAACAGGGACTACGAGCAGTACTTC. It is translated as CSANRDYEQYF.

As for this clonotype: A much bigger clone sits one base away, suggesting this may be a read error. The chain combines TRBV7-2 with TRBJ1-4; 7 bases agree with TRBD1. Germline CDR1 is SGHTA and CDR2 is FQGNSA. V lost 5 bases to trimming and J lost 8 bases; unmatched junction nucleotides: 8. The CDR3 loop spans 14 amino acids. The CDR3 DNA is TGTGCCAGCAGCGAAGGGGGCTTGAGAGAAAAACTGTTTTTT. Amino acids: CASSEGGLREKLFF.

This clonotype was counted at least ten times. This chain joins TRBV5-1 and TRBJ2-3; possibly TRBD1 for D (6 bases). The CDR3 extends over 13 amino acids. Germline CDR1 SGHRS, CDR2 YFSETQ. V lost 8 bases to trimming and J lost 2 bases, with 12 bases between them. CDR3 nucleotide sequence: TGCGCCAGTCAAGGACAGCTCACAGATACGCAGTATTTT. It encodes CASQGQLTDTQYF.

The chain joins TRBV5-1 to TRBJ2-2; D is ambiguous. This CDR3 is 15 amino acids long. Germline lookup yields CDR1 SGHRS and CDR2 YFSETQ. The ends were cut back, 0 bases at V and 0 bases at J, with 6 bases in the middle. The DNA for the CDR3 is TGCGCCAGCAGCTTGGACAGATCGAACACCGGGGAGCTGTTTTTT. This gives the protein CASSLDRSNTGELFF.

The table lists this clonotype with many counts. The V and J genes are TRBV2 and TRBJ1-2, with D unclear. This CDR3 comprises 10 residues. Per germline, CDR1 SNHLY and CDR2 FYNNEI. The V end was cut by 3 bases, the J end by 4 bases, with 0 bases between. The CDR3 nucleotides are TGTGCCAGCAGTGACTATGGCTACACCTTC. Protein product: CASSDYGYTF.

The chain employs TRBV20-1 and TRBJ2-1; 9 bases align to TRBD2. Trimming cost V 0 bases and J 7 bases; bases outside gene matches: 7. The CDR3 is made up of 15 amino acids. Germline V CDR1 and CDR2: DFQATT, SNEGSKA (reference sequence). Here the CDR3 DNA reads TGCAGTGCTAGAGATCCGCGAGCGGGGGGAAATGAGCAGTTCTTC. Translation gives CSARDPRAGGNEQFF.

This clonotype was recorded at least ten times. The chain recombines TRBV5-1 with TRBJ1-2; 10 nucleotides agree with TRBD1. Per germline, CDR1 SGHRS and CDR2 YFSETQ. V lost 4 bases and J lost 7; bases outside the gene matches: 7. The CDR3 length is 14 residues. CDR3 sequence (DNA): TGCGCCAGCAGCCCCGGACAGGGGGTAGGTGGCTACACCTTC. This gives the protein CASSPGQGVGGYTF.

This clonotype was picked up a small number of times. This clone may be a read error of a much larger clone one base away. The rearrangement links TRBV20-1 to TRBJ2-1; 8 positions match TRBD1. CDR1 and CDR2 (germline): DFQATT, SNEGSKA (reference sequence). The CDR3 contains 15 residues. The V segment lost 6 bases and the J segment 2 bases; nucleotides outside the gene matches: 9. In DNA, the CDR3 is TGCAGTGCAGGACGGACAGGGCGCCCCTACAATGAGCAGTTCTTC. Encoded protein: CSAGRTGRPYNEQFF.

This clonotype was detected a few times. The V gene is TRBV6-9, the J gene TRBJ1-6; D perhaps matches TRBD1 (5 bases). This CDR3 region has 17 residues. The ends were cut back, 3 bases at V and 4 bases at J, with 16 bases in the middle. Germline CDR1 is MNHGY and CDR2 is SVAAGI. The CDR3 DNA sequence: TGTGCCAGCAGTTACGGGGTTTGGGGGGTTTATAATTCACCCCTCCACTTT. It translates to CASSYGVWGVYNSPLHF.

Comment on this clonotype: This sequence is one base from a far larger clone and is likely a read error. The chain recombines TRBV28 with TRBJ1-5; possible D gene TRBD1, 5 bases. Germline V gives CDR1 MDHEN, CDR2 SYDVKM. This CDR3 is 13 amino acids long. The CDR3: CASSQGADQSQHF. The CDR3 DNA reads TGTGCCAGCTCCCAGGGTGCAGATCAGTCCCAGCATTTT.

This clonotype came up many times. J is TRBJ1-2 and V is TRBV5-4; 7 positions match TRBD1. The CDR3 is 15 amino acids. Germline V gene sequence: CDR1 SGHNT, CDR2 YYREEE (reference sequence). Trimming removed 4 bases from V and 4 bases from J; junction bases left unmatched: 10. The CDR3 loop reads CASSRLDRVLYGYTF. CDR3 DNA sequence: TGTGCCAGCAGCCGTCTCGACAGGGTCCTCTATGGCTACACCTTC.

This clonotype turned up a few times. The V and J genes are TRBV5-4 and TRBJ1-2, with D maybe TRBD1 (5 bases). With 4 bases removed from V and 1 base from J, the gap between germline ends came to 11 bases. CDR1 and CDR2 (germline): SGHNT, YYREEE (reference sequence). The CDR3 is 14 residues long. The CDR3 sequence: CASSKGDSNYGYTF. The DNA for the CDR3 is TGTGCCAGCAGCAAGGGAGACAGTAACTATGGCTACACCTTC.

This clonotype has ten or more counts. The chain recombines TRBV3-1 with TRBJ1-1, with D perhaps matching TRBD1 (6 bases). Between the trimmed V and J ends, which lost 1 base and 4 bases, there was a span of 13 bases. Looked up from germline, CDR1 is LGHDT and CDR2 is YNNKEL (reference sequence). This CDR3 comprises 15 residues. In nucleotides, the CDR3 is TGTGCCAGCAGCCAAGGGGGGGGGGCAGCCACTGAAGCTTTCTTT. Translation: CASSQGGGAATEAFF.

The chain couples TRBV6-1 to TRBJ1-1; possibly TRBD1 for D (6 bases). CDR3 length: 15 residues. Germline CDR1 reads MNHNS; CDR2 reads SASEGT. Trimming pared 7 bases from V and 5 bases from J, leaving 20 bases between. The CDR3: CASNSGGGGETEAFF. The CDR3 DNA follows: TGTGCCAGCAATTCCGGAGGGGGGGGCGAAACTGAAGCTTTCTTT.

This clonotype appeared a few times. The V gene is TRBV24-1, the J gene TRBJ1-6; 10 positions match TRBD1. CDR1 is KGHDR and CDR2 is SFDVKD in the germline V gene. This CDR3 is built from 15 residues. With V trimmed by 1 base and J by 10 bases, 3 bases remained unmatched. The CDR3 bases are TGTGCCACCAGTGATTTATGGACAGGGGGATCACCCCTCCACTTT. It is translated as CATSDLWTGGSPLHF.

This clonotype was recorded at least ten times. Mismatch with germline at one junction end may stem from a read error. J is TRBJ1-4 and V is TRBV4-1, with a possible D match to TRBD1 (5 bases). The CDR3 loop spans 15 amino acids. Looked up from germline, CDR1 is MGHRA and CDR2 is YSYEKL. The CDR3 nucleotides are TGTGCCAGCAGCCGGTCGGCGGGCCGGGGCGAAAAACTGTTTTTT. This gives the protein CASSRSAGRGEKLFF.

To note about this clonotype: It may be a read error: a sequence one base away is much more abundant. The V and J genes are TRBV14 and TRBJ1-1; 7 nucleotides match TRBD1. There are 16 residues in the CDR3. Germline lookup yields CDR1 SGHDN and CDR2 FVKESK. Written as DNA, the CDR3 is TGTGCCGGCAGCCAAGAGAGGGACAGCTTGAACACTGAAGCTTTCTTT. Its translation is CAGSQERDSLNTEAFF.

The table lists this clonotype with a few counts. Given a much more abundant clone one base away, this may be a read error. V usage is TRBV7-9 and J usage is TRBJ2-1, with D uncertain. CDR1 SEHNR and CDR2 FQNEAQ come from the germline V gene (reference sequence). The CDR3 spans 14 residues. The CDR3 DNA reads TGTGCCAGCAGCTTAGGGGCCTCCTACAGTGAGCAGTTCTTC. Its protein is CASSLGASYSEQFF.

This clonotype was observed many times. V gene TRBV20-1 combines with J gene TRBJ2-1; D is unresolved. The V end lost 3 bases, the J end lost 0 bases, and 9 bases lay between the germline ends. CDR3 length: 14 residues. CDR1 is DFQATT, CDR2 SNEGSKA, per germline (reference sequence). The CDR3 loop reads CSASVGSSYNEQFF. CDR3 sequence (DNA): TGCAGTGCTAGTGTGGGAAGCTCCTACAATGAGCAGTTCTTC.

In its sample, this clonotype was seen once. V and J are TRBV20-1 and TRBJ2-1, with 9 nucleotides matching TRBD2. V lost 1 base to trimming and J lost 7 bases; unmatched junction nucleotides: 8. In germline, CDR1 is DFQATT, CDR2 SNEGSKA (reference sequence). The CDR3 has 15 residues. CDR3 protein: CSARVQLAGTNEQFF. CDR3 nucleotide sequence: TGCAGTGCTAGAGTGCAACTAGCGGGTACGAATGAGCAGTTCTTC.